This passage covers 25 T cell receptor beta chains from one sample sequenced in a study of blood T cell repertoires in COVID-19. The protocol was immunoSEQ multiplex PCR, while the TCRdb copy is restricted to in-frame clones and leaves out a portion. The repertoire holds roughly 100,000 clones, with about 90% as singletons. Source material: peripheral blood. The receptors come from a human donor with COVID-19, enrolled during active disease. The donor label of this sample is uncertain.

The rearrangement links TRBV5-5 to TRBJ1-3; 10 bases are a match to TRBD1. This CDR3 region has 15 residues. Per germline, CDR1 SGHKS and CDR2 YYEKEE (reference sequence). Unmatched junction bases numbered 9, after V lost 4 bases and J lost 8 bases. The CDR3 DNA follows: TGTGCCAGCAGCCAAAGTCGACAGGGGGCTTACACCATATATTTT. As protein: CASSQSRQGAYTIYF.

CDR3 DNA: TGTGCCAGCAGCTTGAGGGGGGGAAACACCATATATTTT. Encoded protein: CASSLRGGNTIYF. The V gene is TRBV7-8, the J gene TRBJ1-3; D may be TRBD1 (6 bases). Germline assignment: CDR1 SGHVS and CDR2 FQNEAQ. With 3 bases removed from V and 4 bases from J, the gap between germline ends came to 7 bases. CDR3 length equals 13 residues.

The CDR3: CASSIQGDQPGNTIYF. DNA for the CDR3: TGTGCCAGCAGCATACAGGGGGACCAGCCTGGAAACACCATATATTTT. This chain uses TRBV5-4 with TRBJ1-3; TRBD1 matches at 8 bases. The CDR3 loop spans 16 amino acids. J was trimmed by 2 bases and V by 4 bases; bases with no gene match: 8. Germline V gene lookup returns CDR1 SGHNT and CDR2 YYREEE (reference sequence).

J is TRBJ1-4 and V is TRBV5-1, with D hard to call. Trimming took off 0 bases at V and 8 bases at J, with 11 bases between the two ends. The CDR3 is made up of 14 amino acids. The germline V gene encodes CDR1 SGHRS and CDR2 YFSETQ. In nucleotides, the CDR3 is TGCGCCAGCAGCTTGGGCCAGCGTGGCGAAAAACTGTTTTTT. It encodes CASSLGQRGEKLFF.

This clone has a single count. This chain connects TRBV23-1 to TRBJ2-3, with 7 positions matching TRBD1. TRBV23-1 is placed among ORFs of uncertain function. This CDR3 spans 18 amino acids. The junction had 13 bases not matched to a gene; V was cut back by 4 bases and J by 0 bases. CDR3 in DNA: TGCGCCAGCAGTCTTGAATCGGGAACGACAGGGAGCACAGATACGCAGTATTTT. This encodes CASSLESGTTGSTDTQYF.

The chain recombines TRBV6-5 with TRBJ1-2, with 7 bases aligning to TRBD1. The CDR3 sequence is 14 residues long. Germline V gene data show CDR1 as MNHEY and CDR2 as SVGAGI. The trim removed 2 bases at V and 8 bases at J, leaving 8 bases unmatched. In nucleotides, the CDR3 is TGTGCCAGCAGTTACGACAGGGTTCCGGGGGGCTACACCTTC. This codes for CASSYDRVPGGYTF.

The chain combines TRBV3-1 (or the pseudogene TRBV3-2) with TRBJ2-7; the D is unclear. CDR1 LGHDT and CDR2 YNNKEL come from the germline V gene (reference sequence). Trimming removed 0 bases from V and 3 bases from J, with 3 bases in between. This CDR3 is 12 amino acids long. The CDR3 sequence: CASSQDRYEQYF. As DNA, the CDR3 is TGTGCCAGCAGCCAAGACCGCTACGAGCAGTACTTC.

As to this clone: A read error may produce the germline difference seen at one junction end. The chain uses TRBV19 and TRBJ1-2; D is unclear. The CDR3 is made up of 13 amino acids. Per germline, CDR1 LNHDA and CDR2 SQIVND (reference sequence). This CDR3 reads CASSNAAAYLYAF. CDR3 DNA sequence: TGTGCCAGTAGTAATGCGGCGGCATATCTGTATGCCTTC.

The V gene is TRBV12-5, the J gene TRBJ1-1, with D possibly being TRBD1 (5 bases). This CDR3 spans 16 amino acids. V was pared by 2 bases and J by 4 bases, with 17 bases between. Germline assignment: CDR1 LGHNT and CDR2 FRNRAP. The CDR3 DNA sequence: TGTGCTAGTGGTTTGCCCCTGGGACTGGGGACCACTGAAGCTTTCTTT. Translated, it gives CASGLPLGLGTTEAFF.

This chain connects TRBV4-2 to TRBJ1-6, with 7 bases that match TRBD1. Germline CDR1 is LGHNA and CDR2 is YNFKEQ. This CDR3 has 16 residues. Unmatched junction bases numbered 9, after V lost 4 bases and J lost 6 bases. The CDR3 loop reads CASSPDRLAVNSPLHF. For the CDR3, the DNA is TGTGCCAGCAGCCCGGACAGGTTGGCAGTTAATTCACCCCTCCACTTT.

Points on this clone: The sample holds other DNA sequences that translate to the same CDR3. The chain recombines TRBV18 with TRBJ1-5; 8 nucleotides match TRBD1. The length of the CDR3 is 17 residues. Germline values: CDR1 KGHSH, CDR2 LQKENI. The J segment lost 0 bases and the V segment lost 3 bases, leaving 7 bases of the junction unmatched. The CDR3 reads CASSPPGTGYSNQPQHF. CDR3 coding DNA: TGTGCCAGCTCACCCCCGGGGACAGGCTATAGCAATCAGCCCCAGCATTTT.

The chain employs TRBV19 and TRBJ1-5; tentatively, D is TRBD1 (6 bases). The CDR3 covers 14 residues. Trimming left V 6 bases short and J 2 bases short, with 11 bases between. Germline V gene data show CDR1 as LNHDA and CDR2 as SQIVND (reference sequence). The CDR3 DNA sequence: TGTGCCAGTAGGGCAGGGGCGGGCAATCAGCCCCAGCATTTT. This encodes CASRAGAGNQPQHF. The entire variable domain, with the rest obtained from reference TRBV19 and TRBJ1-5, is as follows: DGGITQSPKYLFRKEGQNVTLSCEQNLNHDAMYWYRQDPGQGLRLIYYSQIVNDFQKGDIAEGYSVSREKKESFPLTVTSAQKNPTAFYLCASRAGAGNQPQHFGDGTRLSIL.

This clone was seen more than once but under ten times. The chain recombines TRBV6-5 with TRBJ1-3, with TRBD1 matching over 10 bases. The V and J ends lost 6 bases and 2 bases, in that order; junction bases with no gene match: 4. Germline V gene lookup returns CDR1 MNHEY and CDR2 SVGAGI. This CDR3 comprises 15 residues. The CDR3 DNA is TGTGCCAGCAGCCCCGACAGGGGGCCTGGAAACACCATATATTTT. This gives the protein CASSPDRGPGNTIYF.

V usage is TRBV3-1 (or the pseudogene TRBV3-2) and J usage is TRBJ1-6; weak D call: TRBD1 (5 bases). Germline assignment: CDR1 LGHDT and CDR2 YNNKEL (reference sequence). This CDR3 has 18 amino acids. The germline V and J ends were trimmed by 1 base and 0 bases, with 13 bases remaining between them. CDR3: CASSQGGVLSSYNSPLHF. The CDR3 DNA follows: TGTGCCAGCAGCCAAGGGGGCGTACTAAGCTCCTATAATTCACCCCTCCACTTT.

The chain links TRBV5-6 to TRBJ1-3; D is unclear. The CDR3 has 13 amino acids. Between the trimmed V and J ends, which lost 0 bases and 4 bases, there was a span of 5 bases. Germline loops: CDR1 SGHDT, CDR2 YYEEEE. CDR3 residues: CASSLAGGNTIYF. The DNA of the CDR3 is TGTGCCAGCAGCTTGGCCGGGGGAAACACCATATATTTT.

The genes are TRBV11-2 and TRBJ2-5; 14 bases line up with TRBD2. The germline V gene has CDR1 SGHAT and CDR2 FQNNGV. V gave up 5 bases and J gave up 2 bases; unmatched junction bases: 13. The CDR3 is 19 amino acids. CDR3 nucleotides: TGTGCCAGCAGCCTTCAGTCCCAAGGACTAGCGGGGGGACAAGAGACCCAGTACTTC. Its protein is CASSLQSQGLAGGQETQYF.

V usage is TRBV2 and J usage is TRBJ1-5; D remains unclear. CDR1 and CDR2 (germline): SNHLY, FYNNEI. V was trimmed by 3 bases and J by 0 bases, leaving 15 bases between them. The CDR3 has 17 residues. In DNA, the CDR3 is TGTGCCAGCAGTGATGGATTGGGCACCTATAGCAATCAGCCCCAGCATTTT. Translating it yields CASSDGLGTYSNQPQHF.

The V gene is TRBV18, the J gene TRBJ1-1, with a weak D call TRBD1 (5 bases). Germline V gene lookup returns CDR1 KGHSH and CDR2 LQKENI. V was trimmed by 8 bases and J by 1 base, leaving 14 bases between them. This CDR3 spans 14 amino acids. The CDR3 sequence is CASAAWGENTEAFF. CDR3 DNA: TGTGCCAGCGCCGCGTGGGGCGAGAACACTGAAGCTTTCTTT. Full variable domain (outside the CDR3, taken from reference TRBV18 and TRBJ1-1): NAGVMQNPRHLVRRRGQEARLRCSPMKGHSHVYWYRQLPEEGLKFMVYLQKENIIDESGMPKERFSAEFPKEGPSILRIQQVVRGDSAAYFCASAAWGENTEAFFGQGTRLTVV.

The chain links TRBV21-1 to TRBJ2-1; the table names TRBD2, a call not compared with the DNA. TRBV21-1 is a listed pseudogene. CDR3 length: 16 amino acids. The chain's CDR3 is CASSKEGGLNYNEQFF. The CDR3 coding sequence is TGTGCCAGCAGCAAAGAGGGGGGACTAAACTACAATGAGCAGTTCTTC.

This clone has a handful of counts. The gene calls are TRBV29-1 and TRBJ2-5, with 8 bases identical to TRBD2. Germline V gives CDR1 SQVTM, CDR2 ANQGSEA. The trim removed 8 bases at V and 5 bases at J, leaving 10 bases unmatched. The CDR3 runs 13 residues. The CDR3 is CSSGGGPYETQYF. CDR3 nucleotides: TGCAGCTCCGGGGGGGGCCCTTATGAGACCCAGTACTTC.

The chain has TRBV6-5 and TRBJ2-4, with TRBD1 as a possible D gene (6 bases). The CDR3 length is 13 residues. V gave up 6 bases and J gave up 3 bases, with 9 bases separating them. CDR1 and CDR2 from the germline V gene are MNHEY and SVGAGI. The CDR3 coding sequence is TGTGCCAGCAGGAGGGACATCAAAAACATTCAGTACTTC. This codes for CASRRDIKNIQYF.

This clone was found a few times. Here the CDR3 reads CASSIEGVELQYF. DNA of the CDR3: TGCGCCAGCAGCATTGAGGGGGTGGAGTTGCAGTACTTC. The gene calls are TRBV5-1 and TRBJ2-7; D is possibly TRBD1 (6 bases). V was clipped by 4 bases and J by 9 bases, with 17 bases between them. Per germline, CDR1 SGHRS and CDR2 YFSETQ. The CDR3 totals 13 residues.

The chain has TRBV7-6 and TRBJ1-1; 7 bases agree with TRBD1. This CDR3 spans 16 amino acids. The ends lost 3 bases at V and 0 bases at J; junction bases unmatched: 7. Germline lookup yields CDR1 SGHVS and CDR2 FNYEAQ. The CDR3 reads CASSFDKTGMNTEAFF. Here the CDR3 DNA reads TGTGCCAGCAGCTTCGACAAGACAGGGATGAACACTGAAGCTTTCTTT.

The chain employs TRBV11-2 and TRBJ2-7, with D perhaps matching TRBD1 (6 bases). The CDR3 loop spans 18 amino acids. V was trimmed by 5 bases and J by 2 bases, leaving 25 bases between them. Per germline, CDR1 SGHAT and CDR2 FQNNGV. The CDR3 nucleotides are TGTGCCAGCAGCCCGCGACCGTCCACAGGGTCCGTTGCCTACGAGCAGTACTTC. As protein: CASSPRPSTGSVAYEQYF.

This clone was counted between two and nine times. V is TRBV7-8 and J is TRBJ1-5; a weak D match, TRBD1 (6 bases). The germline gives CDR1 SGHVS, CDR2 FQNEAQ. The CDR3 contains 15 residues. V was trimmed by 5 bases and J by 7 bases, leaving 18 bases between them. CDR3 protein: CASSAQGIDSQPQHF. In nucleotides, the CDR3 is TGTGCCAGCAGCGCACAGGGTATTGATTCCCAGCCCCAGCATTTT.